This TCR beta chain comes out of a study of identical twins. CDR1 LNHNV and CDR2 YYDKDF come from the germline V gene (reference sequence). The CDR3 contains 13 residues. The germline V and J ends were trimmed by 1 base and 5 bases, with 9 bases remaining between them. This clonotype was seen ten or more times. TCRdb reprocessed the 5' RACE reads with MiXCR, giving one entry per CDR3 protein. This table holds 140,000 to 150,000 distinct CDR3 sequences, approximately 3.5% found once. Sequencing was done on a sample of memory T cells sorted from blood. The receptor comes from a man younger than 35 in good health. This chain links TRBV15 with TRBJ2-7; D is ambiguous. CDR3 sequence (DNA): TGTGCCACCAGCAGAGGGGAAGCCAACGAGCAGTACGTC. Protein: CATSRGEANEQYV.